This T cell receptor beta chain emerged from a study of cytomegalovirus exposure and HLA in healthy donors. The CDR3 is 15 amino acids. The germline V gene has CDR1 SGHTA and CDR2 FQGNSA. The J segment lost 1 base and the V segment lost 3 bases, leaving 4 bases of the junction unmatched. Whole-study results and caveats: Usually a TCR sequence was rare, but some public TCRs were found in many donors.

As for this clone: Its antigen is currently unknown.

Sequencing used immunoSEQ multiplex PCR; TCRdb keeps in-frame clones, though not all of them. Among about 250,000 clones listed, about 83% were seen once. This TCR was recovered from a man aged 18-30 years in good health and CMV-seronegative. The rearrangement joins TRBV7-2 to TRBJ2-7, with 9 bases that match TRBD2. The source material was PBMCs. CDR3 sequence: CASSFSGGRSYEQYF. The CDR3 nucleotides are TGTGCCAGCAGCTTCAGCGGGGGGAGATCCTACGAGCAGTACTTC.